The clone carrying this TCR beta chain was detected only a few times. These data belong to a study of T-cell memory formation after mild COVID-19. TCRdb recomputed calls from the 5' RACE reads with MiXCR, one row per CDR3 protein. The table has under 550,000 distinct CDR3 sequences, about 20% seen once. With V trimmed by 1 base and J by 2 bases, 4 bases remained unmatched. The CDR3 has 16 amino acids. The germline gives CDR1 SGHVS, CDR2 FNYEAQ. The sample taken for sequencing was PBMCs or a T cell subset sorted from them (not recorded which). V usage is TRBV7-6 and J usage is TRBJ2-1; 8 nucleotides agree with TRBD2. The receptor was derived from an adult woman who had mild COVID-19 (a few samples of this study predate the infection). Cell type and time point are not known. The CDR3 sequence is CASSLVTGGAYNEQFF. As DNA, the CDR3 is TGTGCCAGCAGCTTAGTCACGGGGGGGGCCTACAATGAGCAGTTCTTC.